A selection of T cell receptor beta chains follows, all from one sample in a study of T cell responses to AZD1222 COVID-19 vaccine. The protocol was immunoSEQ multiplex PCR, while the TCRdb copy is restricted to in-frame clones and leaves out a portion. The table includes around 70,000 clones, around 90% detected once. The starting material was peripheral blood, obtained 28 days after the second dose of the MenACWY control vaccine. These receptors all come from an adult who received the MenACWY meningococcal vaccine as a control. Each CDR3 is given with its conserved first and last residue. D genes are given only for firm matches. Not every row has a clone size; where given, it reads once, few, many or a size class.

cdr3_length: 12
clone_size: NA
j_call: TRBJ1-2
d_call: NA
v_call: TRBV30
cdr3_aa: CAWGETDYGYTF
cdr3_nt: TGTGCCTGGGGGGAGACGGACTATGGCTACACCTTC

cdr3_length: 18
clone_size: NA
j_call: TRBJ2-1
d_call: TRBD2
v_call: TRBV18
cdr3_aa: CASSPRAKLASSYNEQFF
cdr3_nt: TGTGCCAGCTCACCGAGGGCCAAACTAGCGAGCTCCTACAATGAGCAGTTCTTC

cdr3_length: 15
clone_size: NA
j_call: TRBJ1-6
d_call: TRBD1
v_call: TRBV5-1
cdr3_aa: CASSRDSVYNSPLHF
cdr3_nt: TGCGCCAGCTCCCGGGACAGTGTCTATAATTCACCCCTCCACTTT

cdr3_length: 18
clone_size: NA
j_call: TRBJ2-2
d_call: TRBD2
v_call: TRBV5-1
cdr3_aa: CASSLSSGGARITGELFF
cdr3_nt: TGCGCCAGCAGCTTGAGTAGCGGGGGGGCCCGAATAACCGGGGAGCTGTTTTTT

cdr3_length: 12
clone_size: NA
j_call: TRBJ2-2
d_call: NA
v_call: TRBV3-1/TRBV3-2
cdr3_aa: CASQRSTGELFF
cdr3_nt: TGTGCCAGTCAGAGGAGCACCGGGGAGCTGTTTTTT

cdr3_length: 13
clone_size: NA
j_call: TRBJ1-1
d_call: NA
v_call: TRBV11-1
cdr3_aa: CASSLQTNTEAFF
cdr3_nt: TGTGCCAGCAGCTTACAGACAAACACTGAAGCTTTCTTT

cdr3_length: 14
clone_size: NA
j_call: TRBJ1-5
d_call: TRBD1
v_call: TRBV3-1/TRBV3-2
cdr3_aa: CASSFTGAPQPQHF
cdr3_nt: TGTGCCAGCAGCTTCACAGGGGCCCCTCAGCCCCAGCATTTT

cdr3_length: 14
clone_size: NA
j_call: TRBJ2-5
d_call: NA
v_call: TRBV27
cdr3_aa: CASSSGLIQETQYF
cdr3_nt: TGTGCCAGCAGTTCAGGACTGATTCAAGAGACCCAGTACTTC

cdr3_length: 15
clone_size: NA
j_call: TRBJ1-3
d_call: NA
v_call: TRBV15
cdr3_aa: CATSRGQASGNTIYF
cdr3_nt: TGTGCCACCAGCCGGGGACAAGCCTCTGGAAACACCATATATTTT

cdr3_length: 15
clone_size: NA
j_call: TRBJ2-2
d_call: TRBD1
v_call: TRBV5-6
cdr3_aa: CASSADRDVTGELFF
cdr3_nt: TGTGCCAGCAGCGCTGACAGGGATGTCACCGGGGAGCTGTTTTTT

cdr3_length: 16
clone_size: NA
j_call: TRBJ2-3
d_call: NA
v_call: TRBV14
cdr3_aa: CASSPAAGFHTDTQYF
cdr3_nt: TGTGCCAGCAGCCCAGCCGCGGGGTTTCACACAGATACGCAGTATTTT

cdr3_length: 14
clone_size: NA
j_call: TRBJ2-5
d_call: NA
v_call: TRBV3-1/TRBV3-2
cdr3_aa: CASSQPSRQETQYF
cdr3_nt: TGTGCCAGCAGCCAACCAAGCAGACAAGAGACCCAGTACTTC

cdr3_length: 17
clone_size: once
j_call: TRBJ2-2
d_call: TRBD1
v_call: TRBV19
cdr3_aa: CASRDLRDRGHTGELFF
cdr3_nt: TGTGCCAGTAGAGATCTCCGGGACAGGGGGCACACCGGGGAGCTGTTTTTT

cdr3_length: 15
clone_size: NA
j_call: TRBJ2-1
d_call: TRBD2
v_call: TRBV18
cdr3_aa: CASSPTSGSTNEQFF
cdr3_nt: TGTGCCAGCTCTCCGACTAGCGGGAGTACCAATGAGCAGTTCTTC

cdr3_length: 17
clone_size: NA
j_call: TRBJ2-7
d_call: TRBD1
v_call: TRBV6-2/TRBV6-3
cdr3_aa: CASSQPDRGRHPYEQYF
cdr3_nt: TGTGCCAGCAGTCAGCCTGACAGGGGCCGTCACCCCTACGAGCAGTACTTC

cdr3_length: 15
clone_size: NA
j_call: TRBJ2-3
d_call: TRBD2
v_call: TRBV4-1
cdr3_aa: CASSRTSGPPDTQYF
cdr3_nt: TGCGCCAGCAGCCGGACTAGCGGGCCCCCCGATACGCAGTATTTT

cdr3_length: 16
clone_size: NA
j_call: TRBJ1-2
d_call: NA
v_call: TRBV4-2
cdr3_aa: CASSQEQATWDHGYTF
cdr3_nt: TGTGCCAGCAGCCAAGAGCAGGCCACCTGGGACCATGGCTACACCTTC

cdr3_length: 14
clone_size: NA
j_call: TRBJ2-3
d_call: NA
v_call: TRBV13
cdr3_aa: CATDSGRGTDTQYF
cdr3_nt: TGTGCCACCGACTCCGGTAGGGGCACAGATACGCAGTATTTT